The clone carrying this T cell receptor (beta chain) came up a few times. Its antigen is undetermined. Caucasian, healthy and from Russia, the donors were aged between about 6 and 90. The entry originates in a study of blood T cells in healthy people across ages. About the study: Per two T cells, about one barcoded beta molecule was captured through template switching.

Through a sample-barcoded 5' primer and a J-beta primer mix, a second PCR was run for about 6 to 11 cycles. Using its own MiXCR run on the 5' RACE reads, TCRdb lists one record per CDR3 protein. The table includes 1.5 million to 2 million distinct CDR3 sequences, about 39% detected once. Germline CDR1 ENHRY, CDR2 SYGVKD. The CDR3 spans 14 residues. The J segment lost 4 bases and the V segment lost 7 bases, leaving 8 bases of the junction unmatched. Notes on the study in general: In long-lived donors, naive CD4+ cell counts and diversity exceeded those of aged donors.

The receptor's source is a human donor in good health. This chain uses TRBV10-3 with TRBJ1-2; 8 bases match TRBD1. The sample comprised blood. This chain's CDR3 is CAITNQQGAYGYTF. In DNA, the CDR3 is TGTGCCATCACCAATCAGCAGGGGGCCTATGGCTACACCTTC.